Listed here is a single T cell receptor beta chain. Original processing methods: Researchers report that nucleated cell counts were estimated from reference gene primer amplification. Using immunoSEQ multiplex PCR, the repertoire was profiled, and TCRdb retains in-frame clones only, with some absent. V and J calls and clone size are those listed in that table; D and trimming were worked out from the DNA. The sample lists some 190,000 clones, more than 75% occurring once. The V gene's germline CDR1 is MNHEY and CDR2 SMNVEV (reference sequence). The CDR3 runs to 14 residues. The junction had 6 bases not matched to a gene; V was cut back by 6 bases and J by 2 bases. This entry belongs to a study of blood T cell repertoires in COVID-19. At the level of the study: COVID-19 samples from acute and convalescent phases originated in the United States, Italy and Spain. PBMCs, B-cell-depleted T cells, or T cells provided the cDNA or gDNA that made up the material.

The receptor was isolated from a human donor in a cohort sampled during active COVID-19. The chain uses TRBV27 and TRBJ1-2, with TRBD1 matching 7 bases. The sample consisted of peripheral blood. DNA of the CDR3: TGTGCCAGCAGCCCGAGGGGGCTGAACTATGGCTACACCTTC. Its protein product is CASSPRGLNYGYTF.